This entry is about one T cell receptor beta chain. Seattle cases were enrolled at active infection and followed longitudinally. The data were obtained in a study of blood T cell repertoires in COVID-19. Across the study: The study drew acute and convalescent COVID-19 samples from the United States, Italy and Spain.

Profiled with immunoSEQ multiplex PCR; TCRdb holds only in-frame clones, not every one. This sample has about 340,000 clones, with about 88% found just once. Germline-derived CDR1 and CDR2 are SGHDT and YYEEEE. With 6 bases removed from V and 4 bases from J, the gap between germline ends came to 16 bases. CDR3 size: 14 residues. This chain connects TRBV5-6 to TRBJ2-5; D is perhaps TRBD1 (5 bases). Sequencing used peripheral blood. This sequence was found in a woman in her seventies with COVID-19, enrolled during active disease. The CDR3 region has the DNA TGTGCCAGCAAGCGAGACAGAACGGGAGAGACCCAGTACTTC. Its protein product is CASKRDRTGETQYF.